Below, 17 T cell receptor beta chains from the same sample are listed, as sequenced in a study of CD8 T cells in Susac syndrome. It was with random hexamers that roughly 0.45 to 1 ug RNA was reverse transcribed. Via MiXCR, TCRdb re-called the immunoSEQ multiplex PCR reads, giving one row per CDR3 protein. The top ten hold 0.09% to 0.15% of the sample, which has 350,000 to 550,000 distinct CDR3 sequences, roughly 85% seen once. Source material: CD8+ T cells from PBMCs. The receptor set was obtained from a human donor with multiple sclerosis.

V and J are TRBV27 and TRBJ2-1, with D possibly being TRBD1 (5 bases). From germline, CDR1 is MNHEY and CDR2 SMNVEV (reference sequence). Trimming pared 1 base from V and 5 bases from J, leaving 15 bases between. This CDR3 spans 16 amino acids. CDR3 sequence: CASSLWPWGSNNEQFF. DNA of the CDR3: TGTGCCAGCAGTTTATGGCCCTGGGGCAGCAACAATGAGCAGTTCTTC.

The rearrangement links TRBV20-1 to TRBJ2-1; D gene ambiguous. Per germline, CDR1 DFQATT and CDR2 SNEGSKA (reference sequence). The CDR3 has 14 residues. Trimming shortened V by 0 bases and J by 2 bases, and 8 bases separated the two germline ends. CDR3 nucleotides: TGCAGTGCTAGAGACCGGCTTACCTACAATGAGCAGTTCTTC. Encoded protein: CSARDRLTYNEQFF.

The chain carries TRBV5-6 and TRBJ1-2, with a tentative D call TRBD1 (6 bases). V was shortened by 4 bases and J by 4 bases, with 17 bases between the two germline ends. This CDR3 comprises 15 residues. Germline lookup yields CDR1 SGHDT and CDR2 YYEEEE. The CDR3 reads CASSLWDTRFYGYTF. The CDR3, as DNA: TGTGCCAGCAGCCTCTGGGACACGAGGTTCTATGGCTACACCTTC.

This chain connects TRBV7-8 to TRBJ1-4; unclear D gene. The CDR3 has 19 residues. V was pared by 5 bases and J by 8 bases, with 30 bases between. CDR1 and CDR2 from the germline V gene are SGHVS and FQNEAQ. CDR3 loop: CASSPRPGELHGVREKLFF. For the CDR3, the DNA is TGTGCCAGCAGCCCTCGGCCGGGTGAGCTACATGGGGTCCGGGAAAAACTGTTTTTT.

This clonotype appeared once. This rearrangement joins TRBV4-1 to TRBJ1-2; D is unclear. V was shortened by 0 bases and J by 8 bases, with 7 bases between the two germline ends. Germline V CDR1 and CDR2: MGHRA, YSYEKL. CDR3 length: 12 amino acids. CDR3 sequence: CASSQDLTGYTF. The CDR3 region has the DNA TGCGCCAGCAGCCAAGATCTGACAGGCTACACCTTC.

The chain employs TRBV7-9 and TRBJ2-4, with 11 bases matching TRBD1. The CDR3 sequence is 16 residues long. The germline V gene has CDR1 SEHNR and CDR2 FQNEAQ (reference sequence). V trimming: 5 bases; J trimming: 6 bases; junction bases outside the gene matches: 9. In DNA form, the CDR3 reads TGTGCCAGCAGCCGGCTGACAGGACAGGGGGCAAACATTCAGTACTTC. It is translated as CASSRLTGQGANIQYF.

The chain joins TRBV4-1 to TRBJ2-7; maybe TRBD2 (6 bases). Trimming took off 3 bases at V and 7 bases at J, with 25 bases between the two ends. The CDR3 is 17 amino acids. Germline loops: CDR1 MGHRA, CDR2 YSYEKL. CDR3 sequence (DNA): TGCGCCAGCAGCCAGGAGGGTAGCGAGATCCTACGTTCGGAGCAGTACTTC. This gives the protein CASSQEGSEILRSEQYF.

This rearrangement joins TRBV6-5 to TRBJ2-3; no definite D call. V lost 3 bases and J 4 bases, leaving 17 bases between the germline ends. Germline V gene data show CDR1 as MNHEY and CDR2 as SVGAGI. This CDR3 has 16 residues. The CDR3 DNA is TGTGCCAGCAGTTATGGGTCGTTGACGCCTTCAGATACGCAGTATTTT. This sequence encodes CASSYGSLTPSDTQYF.

V is TRBV6-6 and J is TRBJ1-4; D not resolved. V lost 7 bases and J 13 bases, leaving 19 bases between the germline ends. Germline CDR1 and CDR2: MNHNY and SVGAGI (reference sequence). This CDR3 comprises 13 residues. This CDR3 is CASTGGVMKRLFF. CDR3 sequence (DNA): TGTGCCAGCACTGGCGGCGTAATGAAAAGACTGTTTTTT.

This chain joins TRBV3-1 and TRBJ2-4, with 12 bases identical to TRBD1. Looked up from germline, CDR1 is LGHDT and CDR2 is YNNKEL (reference sequence). This CDR3 is built from 14 residues. Losses at the gene ends were 4 bases for V and 9 bases for J; bases not matched to a gene: 4. In nucleotides, the CDR3 is TGTGCCAGCAGCCCCGGGACAGGGGGCGGCATTCAGTACTTC. Residues: CASSPGTGGGIQYF.

This chain uses TRBV6-5 with TRBJ1-2; no firm D call. The CDR3 is 14 amino acids. CDR1 is MNHEY, CDR2 SVGAGI, per germline. Trimming stripped 0 bases from V and 0 bases from J, with 5 bases between. DNA for the CDR3: TGTGCCAGCAGTTACTCGAGCACTAACTATGGCTACACCTTC. This codes for CASSYSSTNYGYTF.

CDR3 sequence reads: CASSTGSPDEQFF. In DNA form, the CDR3 reads TGTGCCAGCAGTACAGGGTCTCCGGATGAGCAGTTCTTC. The chain is built from TRBV5-6 and TRBJ2-1; D is perhaps TRBD1 (6 bases). The CDR3 consists of 13 residues. CDR1 SGHDT and CDR2 YYEEEE come from the germline V gene. Between the trimmed V and J ends, which lost 5 bases and 8 bases, there was a span of 14 bases.

This chain links TRBV5-4 with TRBJ2-2; 9 nucleotides line up with TRBD1. Germline CDR1 reads SGHNT; CDR2 reads YYREEE (reference sequence). The V and J ends lost 3 bases and 0 bases, in that order; junction bases with no gene match: 3. The CDR3 is 16 residues long. In nucleotides, the CDR3 is TGTGCCAGCAGCTCCCGACAGGGGGCGAACACCGGGGAGCTGTTTTTT. Translated, it gives CASSSRQGANTGELFF.

This chain links TRBV5-4 with TRBJ2-7; D is perhaps TRBD1 (5 bases). The CDR3 is 14 amino acids. V lost 4 bases and J lost 2, with 13 bases in between. The germline gives CDR1 SGHNT, CDR2 YYREEE (reference sequence). The CDR3: CASSPDTVTYEQYF. CDR3 coding DNA: TGTGCCAGCAGCCCGGACACGGTCACCTACGAGCAGTACTTC.

CDR3 region: CASSLWVELADEQFF. DNA of the CDR3: TGTGCCAGCAGTTTATGGGTAGAACTAGCGGATGAGCAGTTCTTC. The rearrangement joins TRBV27 to TRBJ2-1, with TRBD2 matching 8 bases. With V trimmed by 1 base and J by 8 bases, 7 bases remained unmatched. CDR3 size: 15 residues. Germline V CDR1 and CDR2: MNHEY, SMNVEV (reference sequence).

The chain is built from TRBV7-9 and TRBJ1-1; D possibly corresponds to TRBD1 (5 bases). This CDR3 has 14 residues. Trimming shortened V by 1 base and J by 11 bases, and 17 bases separated the two germline ends. Germline CDR1 is SEHNR and CDR2 is FQNEAQ (reference sequence). The chain's CDR3 is CASSLEVEGPGAFF. The CDR3 DNA reads TGTGCCAGCAGCTTAGAGGTTGAGGGGCCCGGCGCTTTCTTT.

The chain employs TRBV6-1 and TRBJ2-3; TRBD1 matches 7 bases. The CDR3 is 17 residues long. CDR1 and CDR2 (germline): MNHNS, SASEGT. Trimming removed 2 bases from V and 1 base from J; junction bases left unmatched: 9. The CDR3 DNA reads TGTGCCAGCAGTGAATGGGCAAGGGGGCGCCGCACAGATACGCAGTATTTT. The encoded protein is CASSEWARGRRTDTQYF.